These 13 T cell receptor beta chains originate from one sample sequenced in a study of siplizumab effects on memory and regulatory T cells. These TCRs are of unknown antigen specificity. The table came from immunoSEQ multiplex PCR; TCRdb's copy has only in-frame clones and leaves some out. The table has 13,000 to 15,000 clones, around 49% seen once. A 37°C coculture lasting less than 7 days was applied to the mixed lymphocyte reaction cells. What was sequenced was CFSE-low (dividing) CD4+ T cells sorted from an allogeneic mixed lymphocyte reaction. These receptors were taken from a human donor in good health; the cells came from an allogeneic mixed lymphocyte reaction.

The V call is TRBV2, the J call TRBJ1-6; D is unresolved. Trimming stripped 6 bases from V and 8 bases from J, with 14 bases between. The CDR3 runs 14 residues. Germline V CDR1 and CDR2: SNHLY, FYNNEI. As DNA, the CDR3 is TGTGCCAGCAGGAGGGTCCTCCGGGATTCACCCCTCCACTTT. Protein: CASRRVLRDSPLHF.

The chain is built from TRBV6-6 and TRBJ2-1; unclear D gene. CDR3 length equals 11 residues. Trimming pared 5 bases from V and 4 bases from J, leaving 3 bases between. Germline V gene lookup returns CDR1 MNHNY and CDR2 SVGAGI (reference sequence). The CDR3 spells CASSRYNEQFF. Here the CDR3 DNA reads TGTGCCAGCAGTAGGTACAATGAGCAGTTCTTC.

This clone was counted a single time. The J gene is TRBJ2-7, the V gene TRBV5-1; 8 nucleotides line up with TRBD2. CDR1 SGHRS and CDR2 YFSETQ come from the germline V gene. J gave up 6 bases and V 4 bases, and 9 bases lay outside the gene matches. CDR3 size: 14 residues. In nucleotides, the CDR3 is TGCGCCAGCAGCGAGACTAGCGCGAGGTTCGAGCAGTACTTC. It encodes CASSETSARFEQYF.

The chain combines TRBV29-1 with TRBJ1-2; unclear D gene. Germline CDR1 reads SQVTM; CDR2 reads ANQGSEA. The V end was cut by 4 bases, the J end by 0 bases, with 6 bases between. The CDR3 is 12 residues long. The CDR3: CSVGWANYGYTF. The CDR3 DNA sequence: TGCAGCGTTGGCTGGGCTAACTATGGCTACACCTTC.

The genes are TRBV5-1 and TRBJ1-1; possibly TRBD1 for D (5 bases). Trimming pared 0 bases from V and 7 bases from J, leaving 16 bases between. Germline CDR1 reads SGHRS; CDR2 reads YFSETQ. The CDR3 has 15 residues. The CDR3 region has the DNA TGCGCCAGCAGCTTGGGGGCAGGGAAGGTGATTGAAGCTTTCTTT. Encoded protein: CASSLGAGKVIEAFF.

This clone was recorded a few times. The V gene is TRBV18, the J gene TRBJ1-2, with D uncertain. Germline V gives CDR1 KGHSH, CDR2 LQKENI. Deletions cut 2 bases from V and 8 bases from J, with 12 bases between. The CDR3 has 13 residues. The chain's CDR3 is CASSPGIRKGYTF. The CDR3 DNA follows: TGTGCCAGCTCACCAGGGATTCGGAAGGGCTACACCTTC.

In its sample, this clone was seen a few times. The chain combines TRBV5-1 with TRBJ2-7; D possibly corresponds to TRBD2 (6 bases). Germline loops: CDR1 SGHRS, CDR2 YFSETQ. The CDR3 covers 15 residues. The V gene lost 0 bases and the J gene lost 3 bases, with 13 bases spanning the gap. The CDR3, as DNA: TGCGCCAGCAGCTTGGCCGGGGGAATAAACTACGAGCAGTACTTC. Protein product: CASSLAGGINYEQYF. Full variable domain (missing parts from reference TRBV5-1 and TRBJ2-7): KAGVTQTPRYLIKTRGQQVTLSCSPISGHRSVSWYQQTPGQGLQFLFEYFSETQRNKGNFPGRFSGRQFSNSRSEMNVSTLELGDSALYLCASSLAGGINYEQYFGPGTRLTVT.

This clone was picked up a small number of times. V usage is TRBV6-5 and J usage is TRBJ1-1, with D unclear. The CDR3 is 15 residues long. The germline V and J ends were trimmed by 0 bases and 1 base, with 9 bases remaining between them. CDR1 and CDR2 from the germline V gene are MNHEY and SVGAGI. DNA for the CDR3: TGTGCCAGCAGTTACTCAAAGGGAAGGAACACTGAAGCTTTCTTT. Translation gives CASSYSKGRNTEAFF.

This chain links TRBV5-4 with TRBJ2-1; tentatively, D is TRBD1 (5 bases). The V end was cut by 2 bases, the J end by 2 bases, with 8 bases between. Per the germline V gene, CDR1 is SGHNT and CDR2 is YYREEE (reference sequence). This CDR3 has 14 residues. The CDR3 region is CASSFGHTYNEQFF. The CDR3, as DNA: TGTGCCAGCAGCTTCGGACACACCTACAATGAGCAGTTCTTC.

The chain has TRBV29-1 and TRBJ1-3; the match to TRBD1 covers 9 bases. Germline values: CDR1 SQVTM, CDR2 ANQGSEA. The CDR3 has 12 residues. V was pared by 7 bases and J by 5 bases, with 3 bases of the junction left unmatched. The CDR3 is CSAGQGRNTIYF. CDR3 nucleotides: TGCAGCGCTGGACAGGGGAGAAACACCATATATTTT.

The chain recombines TRBV5-4 with TRBJ1-1; D is possibly TRBD1 (5 bases). Trimming took off 4 bases at V and 4 bases at J, with 20 bases between the two ends. Germline V gene sequence: CDR1 SGHNT, CDR2 YYREEE (reference sequence). The CDR3 is 16 residues long. The DNA of the CDR3 is TGTGCCAGCAGCCGATCGGGAGGGGCCTCGGTCACTGAAGCTTTCTTT. Its protein product is CASSRSGGASVTEAFF.

The rearrangement links TRBV5-1 to TRBJ1-3; D unresolved. Germline CDR1 is SGHRS and CDR2 is YFSETQ. CDR3 size: 14 residues. V was pared by 4 bases and J by 4 bases, with 12 bases between. The chain's CDR3 is CASSGDPEGNTIYF. DNA for the CDR3: TGCGCCAGCAGCGGCGACCCAGAGGGAAACACCATATATTTT.

This chain connects TRBV18 to TRBJ2-7; D might be TRBD1 (6 bases). V shed 5 bases and J shed 3 bases, with 17 bases lying between them. The CDR3 is 15 residues long. Germline-derived CDR1 and CDR2 are KGHSH and LQKENI. CDR3 coding DNA: TGTGCCAGCTCATCTACGGGACATACCAACTACGAGCAGTACTTC. Translating it yields CASSSTGHTNYEQYF.